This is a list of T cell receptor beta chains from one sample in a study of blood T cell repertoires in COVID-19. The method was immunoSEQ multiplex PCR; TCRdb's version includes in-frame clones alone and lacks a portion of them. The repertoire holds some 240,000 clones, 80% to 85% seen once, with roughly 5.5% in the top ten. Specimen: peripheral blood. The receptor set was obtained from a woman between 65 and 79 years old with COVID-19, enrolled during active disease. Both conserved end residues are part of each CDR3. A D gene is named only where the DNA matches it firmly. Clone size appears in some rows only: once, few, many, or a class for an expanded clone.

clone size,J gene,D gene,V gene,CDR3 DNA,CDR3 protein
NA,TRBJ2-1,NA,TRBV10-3,TGTGCCATCAGTGAGCAGGGCCCGTACAATGAGCAGTTCTTC,CAISEQGPYNEQFF
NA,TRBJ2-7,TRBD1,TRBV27,TGTGCCAGCAGCCTCCGGGACAGGGGGATCTACGAGCAGTACTTC,CASSLRDRGIYEQYF
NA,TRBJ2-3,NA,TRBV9,TGTGCCAGCAGCGTAGTAGGCAGGTTTGATACGCAGTATTTT,CASSVVGRFDTQYF
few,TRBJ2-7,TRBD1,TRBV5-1,TGCGCCAGCCGAACAGGGACAGCTTCCTACGAGCAGTACTTC,CASRTGTASYEQYF
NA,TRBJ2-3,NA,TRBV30,TGTGCCTGGGGGGGGTGGCGGGCTGCAGATACGCAGTATTTT,CAWGGWRAADTQYF
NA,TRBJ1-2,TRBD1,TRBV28,TGTGCCAGCAGTTACGAATCACAGGGGGCGCGGGGCTACACCTTC,CASSYESQGARGYTF
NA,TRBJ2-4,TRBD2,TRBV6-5,TGTGCAGCAGTAGCGGGAGGAGCCAAAAACATTCAGTACTTC,CAAVAGGAKNIQYF
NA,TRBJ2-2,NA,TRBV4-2,TGTGCCAGCAGCCAAGATACCCCCGGGACTTTAGCCACCGGGGAGCTGTTTTTT,CASSQDTPGTLATGELFF
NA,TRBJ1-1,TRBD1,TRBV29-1,TGCAGCGTTCCGGGACAGTTGAACACTGAAGCTTTCTTT,CSVPGQLNTEAFF
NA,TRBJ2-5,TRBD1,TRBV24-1,TGTGCCACCAGCGCGGGACAGGGTGGAGAGACCCAGTACTTC,CATSAGQGGETQYF
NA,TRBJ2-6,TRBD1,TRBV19,TGTGCCAGTAAAGACAGGGCTGGGGCCAACGTCCTGACTTTC,CASKDRAGANVLTF
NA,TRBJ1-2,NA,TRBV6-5,TGTGCCAGCAGCCCCCTCAGGGGTAACTATGGCTACACCTTC,CASSPLRGNYGYTF
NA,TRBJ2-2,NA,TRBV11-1,TGTGCCAGCAGCTTAGGGCAGAACACCGGGGAGCTGTTTTTT,CASSLGQNTGELFF
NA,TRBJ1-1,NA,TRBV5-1,TGCGCCAGCAGCTTGGTCCCGGGGACTGAAGCTTTCTTT,CASSLVPGTEAFF
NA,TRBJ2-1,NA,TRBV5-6,TGTGCCAGCAGCTCCCTGACTGTTTACAATGAGCAGTTCTTC,CASSSLTVYNEQFF
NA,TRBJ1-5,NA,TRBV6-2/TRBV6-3,TGTGCCAGCAGTATCCCGGGCGGGGCGTTGAGCAATCAGCCCCAGCATTTT,CASSIPGGALSNQPQHF
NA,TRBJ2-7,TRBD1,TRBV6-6,TGTGCCAGCAGTTCGGGGACAGGGGATCCCTACGAGCAGTACTTC,CASSSGTGDPYEQYF
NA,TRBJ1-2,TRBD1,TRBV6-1,TGTGCCAGCAGTGAAACGCAGGGGGTTAATGGCTACACCTTC,CASSETQGVNGYTF
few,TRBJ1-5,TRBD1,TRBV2,TGTGCCAGCAGTGACCCCCAGGGGGATCAGCCCCAGCATTTT,CASSDPQGDQPQHF
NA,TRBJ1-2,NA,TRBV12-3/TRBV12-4,TGTGCCAGCATTATGACAGGAGGCTATGGCTACACCTTC,CASIMTGGYGYTF
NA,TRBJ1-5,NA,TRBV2,TGTGCCAGCAGTGGACAGCTTGGGACTACTCAGCCCCAGCATTTT,CASSGQLGTTQPQHF
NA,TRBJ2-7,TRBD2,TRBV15,TGTGCCACCAGCAGAGCCGGGACTAACGGATACGAGCAGTACTTC,CATSRAGTNGYEQYF
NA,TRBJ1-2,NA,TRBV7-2,TGTGCCAGCAGCCCCAGGACAGCTTCTAACTATGGCTACACCTTC,CASSPRTASNYGYTF
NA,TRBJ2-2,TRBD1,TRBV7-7,TGTGCGATTCCGGGACAGGACGGAAAAACCGGGGAGCTGTTTTTT,CAIPGQDGKTGELFF
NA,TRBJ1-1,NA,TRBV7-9,TGTGCCAGCAGCTCGGCGCCGGGGAAGGGAACTGAAGCTTTCTTT,CASSSAPGKGTEAFF
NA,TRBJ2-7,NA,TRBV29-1,TGCAGCGTTGAAGTGAGGGAGAGAATCGAGCAGTACTTC,CSVEVRERIEQYF
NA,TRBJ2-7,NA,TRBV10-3,TGTGCCATCAGTGAGTCGGTTGCTAACGAGCAGTACTTC,CAISESVANEQYF
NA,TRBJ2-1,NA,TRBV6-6,TGTGCCAGCAGTTATATCCCGCGCAATGAGCAGTTCTTC,CASSYIPRNEQFF
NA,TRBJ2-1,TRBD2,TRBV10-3,TGTGCCATCAGTGCCCCCGGGGTCGGCGGGAGGTCCTCCTACAATGAGCAGTTCTTC,CAISAPGVGGRSSYNEQFF
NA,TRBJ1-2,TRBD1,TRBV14,TGTGCCAGCAGCCAAGATGGGCCAGGGGGCGGCTACACCTTC,CASSQDGPGGGYTF
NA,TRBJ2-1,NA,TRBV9,TGTGCCAGCAGCGTAGTAAGCAACAATGAGCAGTTCTTC,CASSVVSNNEQFF
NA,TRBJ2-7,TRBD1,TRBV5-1,TGCGCCAGCAGCTCCAGCATGGACAGGGGCAACGAGCAGTACTTC,CASSSSMDRGNEQYF
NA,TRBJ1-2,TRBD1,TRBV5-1,TGCGCCAGCAGCTTGACAGGGGATGACTATGGCTACACCTTC,CASSLTGDDYGYTF
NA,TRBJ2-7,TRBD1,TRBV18,TGTGCCAGCTCACCACTGTCGGACAGGGGTTCCTACGAGCAGTACTTC,CASSPLSDRGSYEQYF
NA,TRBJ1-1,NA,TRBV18,TGTGCCAGCTCACCGATACAGGGTGGGGATAGCGTCGTTCGGGCTTTCTTT,CASSPIQGGDSVVRAFF
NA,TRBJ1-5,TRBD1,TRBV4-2,TGTGCCAGCAGCCAAGAAACAGGGGGAGGTCAGCCCCAGCATTTT,CASSQETGGGQPQHF
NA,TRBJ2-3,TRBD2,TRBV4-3,TGCGCCAGCAGCCAAGGACCGACTAGCGGGAGGGGAGATACGCAGTATTTT,CASSQGPTSGRGDTQYF
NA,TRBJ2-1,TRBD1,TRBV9,TGTGCCAGCAGCCCGAGAGGGGGAGGACAGGGTTATAATGAGCAGTTCTTC,CASSPRGGGQGYNEQFF
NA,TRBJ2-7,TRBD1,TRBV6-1,TGTGCCAGCAGTGAGGAGGGACAGGCGCCCTACGAGCAGTACTTC,CASSEEGQAPYEQYF
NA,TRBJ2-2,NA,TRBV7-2,TGTGCCAGCAGCCCCAGAAGGACAACGAACACCGGGGAGCTGTTTTTT,CASSPRRTTNTGELFF
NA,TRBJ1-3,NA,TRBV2,TGTGCCAGCAGTGAAAGGTGGACATCCCGAAACACCATATATTTT,CASSERWTSRNTIYF
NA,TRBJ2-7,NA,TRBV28,TGTGCCAGCAGTAACCCCGGGGTAAGCTCCTACGAGCAGTACTTC,CASSNPGVSSYEQYF
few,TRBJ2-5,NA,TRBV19,TGTGCCAGTAGTAAGGCAGGGGTGCGAGAGACCCAGTACTTC,CASSKAGVRETQYF
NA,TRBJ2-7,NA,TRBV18,TGTGCCAGCTCACCTCTCTACGAGCAGTACTTC,CASSPLYEQYF
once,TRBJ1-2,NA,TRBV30,TGTGCCTGGAGTCCACCGGGGTCTGATGGCTACACCTTC,CAWSPPGSDGYTF
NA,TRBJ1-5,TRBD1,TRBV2,TGTGCCAGCAGTCAGGGGGCCCGGCAGCCCCAGCATTTT,CASSQGARQPQHF
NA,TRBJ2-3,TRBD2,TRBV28,TGTGCCAGCAGTTTATCTACTAGCGGCACAGATACGCAGTATTTT,CASSLSTSGTDTQYF
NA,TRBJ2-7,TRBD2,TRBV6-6,TGTGCCAGCGGGGGGACTAAGAGTTCCTACGAGCAGTACTTC,CASGGTKSSYEQYF
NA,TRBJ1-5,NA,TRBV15,TGTGCCACCGATCAGGGTTATAGCAATCAGCCCCAGCATTTT,CATDQGYSNQPQHF
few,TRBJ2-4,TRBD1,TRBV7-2,TGTGCCAGCAGGGGGACAGGGCAAAACATTCAGTACTTC,CASRGTGQNIQYF
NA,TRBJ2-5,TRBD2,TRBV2,TGTGCCAGCAGTTCGGGCCGAACGGGACTAAAAGAGACCCAGTACTTC,CASSSGRTGLKETQYF
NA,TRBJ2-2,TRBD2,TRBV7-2,TGTGCCAGCAGCTGGGAGCGGGAGACCGGGGAGCTGTTTTTT,CASSWERETGELFF
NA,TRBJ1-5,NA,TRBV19,TGTGCCAGTAGTATAGCCAGGATTGGCAATCAGCCCCAGCATTTT,CASSIARIGNQPQHF